Included here is one TCR beta chain sequence, with context. Repertoires were generated with immunoSEQ multiplex PCR, while TCRdb's copy carries only in-frame clones and drops some. This table has over 200,000 clones, roughly 80% appearing once. The sample belongs to a study of blood T cell repertoires in COVID-19. Germline V gives CDR1 SGDLS, CDR2 YYNGEE. The CDR3 extends over 13 amino acids. The junction had 4 bases not matched to a gene; V was cut back by 4 bases and J by 6 bases. The sequenced sample was peripheral blood. The TCR comes from a woman aged 70-85 years with active or convalescent COVID-19. The chain uses TRBV9 and TRBJ1-2; 9 nucleotides agree with TRBD1. CDR3 sequence reads: CASSQRQGDGYTF. The CDR3 coding sequence is TGTGCCAGCAGCCAACGACAGGGGGATGGCTACACCTTC.